One and the same sample provided the 6 T cell receptor beta chains below, sequenced in a study of cytomegalovirus exposure and HLA in healthy donors. Vbeta (60) and Jbeta (13) primers were used in the PCR. Sequencing used immunoSEQ multiplex PCR; TCRdb keeps in-frame clones, though not all of them. Here the sample spans under 150,000 clones, roughly four fifths being singletons. Sequencing was done on a sample of PBMCs. The origin of the receptors is a woman between 50 and 59 years old in good health and CMV-seropositive.

This clone was seen only once. The genes are TRBV7-9 and TRBJ2-7, with D perhaps matching TRBD1 (5 bases). CDR3 length: 15 residues. CDR1 is SEHNR, CDR2 FQNEAQ, per germline (reference sequence). The V and J ends lost 3 bases and 6 bases respectively, with 18 bases between them. CDR3 sequence (DNA): TGTGCCAGCAGCTTCGTCTTGGGGCCTCCCGGCGAGCAGTACTTC. Its translation: CASSFVLGPPGEQYF.

As regards this clone: The same CDR3 can be traced to other DNA sequences in this sample. This chain connects TRBV6-7 to TRBJ2-1, with TRBD2 identical over 9 bases. TRBV6-7 is marked as an open reading frame, function uncertain. The CDR3 runs to 15 residues. J lost 4 bases, V lost 7 bases, and 8 bases had no gene match. The CDR3 spells CASTTGLAGYNEQFF. As DNA, the CDR3 is TGTGCCAGCACCACAGGGCTAGCGGGATACAATGAGCAGTTCTTC.

This chain connects TRBV5-1 to TRBJ1-4, with D perhaps TRBD1 (6 bases). In germline, CDR1 is SGHRS, CDR2 YFSETQ. This CDR3 has 17 residues. V lost 4 bases and J 5 bases, leaving 21 bases between the germline ends. CDR3 DNA sequence: TGCGCCAGCAGCGTCGACAGGACCAACCCCCTAAATGAAAAACTGTTTTTT. It translates to CASSVDRTNPLNEKLFF.

This clone was seen just once. One junction end does not reproduce the germline sequence, and a read error may be involved. V gene TRBV7-9 combines with J gene TRBJ2-5, with 7 bases aligning to TRBD2. This CDR3 contains 13 residues. Germline V lookup: CDR1 SEHNR, CDR2 FQNEAQ (reference sequence). The chain's CDR3 is CSSSRTSQETQYF. The CDR3 nucleotides are TGTTCCAGCAGCCGGACTAGTCAAGAGACCCAGTACTTC.

CDR3 region: CASSPVTGQETQYF. The CDR3 nucleotides are TGTGCCAGCAGCCCCGTCACAGGACAAGAGACCCAGTACTTC. This chain connects TRBV7-8 to TRBJ2-5; possible D gene TRBD1, 5 bases. V lost 5 bases and J lost 2, with 12 bases in between. From germline, CDR1 is SGHVS and CDR2 FQNEAQ. This CDR3 spans 14 amino acids.

The rearrangement links TRBV29-1 to TRBJ1-2; tentative D call: TRBD1 (5 bases). Trimming left V 2 bases short and J 8 bases short, with 9 bases between. The germline V gene has CDR1 SQVTM and CDR2 ANQGSEA. The CDR3 contains 11 residues. CDR3 DNA sequence: TGCAGCGTTGAATTGGGGCTCGGCTACACCTTC. Amino acid sequence: CSVELGLGYTF.